The entry below gives a single T cell receptor (beta chain) sequence along with its context. The J segment lost 5 bases and the V segment lost 10 bases, leaving 6 bases of the junction unmatched. This CDR3 has 14 residues. Germline V gene lookup returns CDR1 MDHEN and CDR2 SYDVKM. The data belong to a study of blood T cell repertoires in COVID-19. Across the study: The origin of the acute and convalescent COVID-19 samples was the United States, Italy and Spain.

How the authors handled the data: Reference gene primer amplification gave nucleated cell count estimates. Generated by immunoSEQ multiplex PCR, the TCRdb table keeps only in-frame clones and is missing some. That table is the source of V, J and clone size, and D and trimming were worked out from the DNA. The data contain 100,000 to 150,000 clones, 55% to 70% of them singletons. Input material: peripheral blood. The chain is built from TRBV28 and TRBJ2-4; 12 nucleotides agree with TRBD1. This clonotype was sampled from a woman in her seventies with acute or convalescent COVID-19. Here the CDR3 DNA reads TGTGCCACGTCCGGGACAGGGGGCCAAAACATTCAGTACTTC. Amino acids: CATSGTGGQNIQYF.